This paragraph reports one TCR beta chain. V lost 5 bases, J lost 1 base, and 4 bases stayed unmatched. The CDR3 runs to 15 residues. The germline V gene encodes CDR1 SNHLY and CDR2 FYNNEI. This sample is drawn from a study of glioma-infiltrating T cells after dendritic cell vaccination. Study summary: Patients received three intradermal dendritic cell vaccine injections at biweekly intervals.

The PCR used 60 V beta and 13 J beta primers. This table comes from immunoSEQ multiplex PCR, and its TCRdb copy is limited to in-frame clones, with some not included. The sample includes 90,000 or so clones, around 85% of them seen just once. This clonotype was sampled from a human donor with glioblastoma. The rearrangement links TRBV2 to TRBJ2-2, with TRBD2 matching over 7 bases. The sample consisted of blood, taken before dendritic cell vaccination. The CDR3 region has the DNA TGTGCCAGCAGTATGACTAGCAAGAACACCGGGGAGCTGTTTTTT. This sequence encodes CASSMTSKNTGELFF.